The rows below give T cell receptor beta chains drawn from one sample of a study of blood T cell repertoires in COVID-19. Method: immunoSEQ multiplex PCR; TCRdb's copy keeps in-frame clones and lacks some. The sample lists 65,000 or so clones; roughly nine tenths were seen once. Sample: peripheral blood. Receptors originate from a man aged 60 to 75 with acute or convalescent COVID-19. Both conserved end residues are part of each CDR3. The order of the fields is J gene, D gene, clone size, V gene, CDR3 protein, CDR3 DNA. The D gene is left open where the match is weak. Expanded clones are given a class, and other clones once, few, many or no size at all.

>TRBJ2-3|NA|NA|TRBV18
CASSPQGRYTDTQYF
TGTGCCAGCTCACCACAGGGGAGGTACACAGATACGCAGTATTTT
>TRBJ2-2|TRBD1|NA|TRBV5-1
CASSGQGLNTGELFF
TGCGCCAGCAGCGGACAGGGACTGAACACCGGGGAGCTGTTTTTT
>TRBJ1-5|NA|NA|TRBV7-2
CASSHRGGGADQPQHF
TGTGCCAGCAGCCACCGCGGAGGAGGGGCGGATCAGCCCCAGCATTTT
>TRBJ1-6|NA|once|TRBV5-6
CASSRGANNSPLHF
TGTGCCAGCAGTCGAGGAGCGAATAATTCACCCCTCCACTTT
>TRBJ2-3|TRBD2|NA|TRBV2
CASSGRRGGTDTQYF
TGTGCCAGCAGTGGTCGGCGGGGGGGGACAGATACGCAGTATTTT
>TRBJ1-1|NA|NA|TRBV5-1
CASSFVRADLMNTEAFF
TGCGCCAGCAGCTTCGTCAGGGCCGATCTCATGAACACTGAAGCTTTCTTT
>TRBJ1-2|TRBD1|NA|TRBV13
CASSLQGDYGYAF
TGTGCCAGCAGCCTACAGGGGGACTATGGCTACGCCTTC
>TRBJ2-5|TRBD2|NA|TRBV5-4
CASSTLAGVQETQYF
TGTGCCAGCAGCACCCTAGCGGGGGTCCAAGAGACCCAGTACTTC
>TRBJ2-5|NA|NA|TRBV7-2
CASSSGIQETQYF
TGTGCCAGCAGCTCCGGGATCCAAGAGACCCAGTACTTC
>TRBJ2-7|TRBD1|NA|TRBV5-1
CASSLGGQLGRNEQYF
TGCGCCAGCAGCTTGGGGGGACAGTTGGGCCGAAACGAGCAGTACTTC
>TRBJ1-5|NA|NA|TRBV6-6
CASSRPTNSNQPQHF
TGTGCCAGCAGCCGCCCGACAAATAGCAATCAGCCCCAGCATTTT
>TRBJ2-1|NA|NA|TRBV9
CASSVATSPYSYNEQFF
TGTGCCAGCAGCGTAGCTACTAGCCCTTACTCCTACAATGAGCAGTTCTTC
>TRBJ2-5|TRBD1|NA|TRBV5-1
CASSLAGGDWETQYF
TGCGCCAGCAGCTTGGCAGGGGGAGATTGGGAGACCCAGTACTTC
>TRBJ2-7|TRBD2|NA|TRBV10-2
CASSVGRRGGYEQYF
TGCGCCAGCAGTGTAGGACGGCGGGGGGGCTACGAGCAGTACTTC
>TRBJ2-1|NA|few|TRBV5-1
CASSYTADNEQFF
TGCGCCAGCAGCTATACAGCAGACAATGAGCAGTTCTTC
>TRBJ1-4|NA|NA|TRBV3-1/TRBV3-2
CASSHSDRTNEKLFF
TGTGCCAGCAGCCACTCGGACAGAACTAATGAAAAACTGTTTTTT
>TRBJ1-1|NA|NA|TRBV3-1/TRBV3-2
CASSQSSGTEAFF
TGTGCCAGCAGCCAATCGTCGGGGACTGAAGCTTTCTTT
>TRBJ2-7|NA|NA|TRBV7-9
CASSFGLPNYEQYF
TGTGCCAGCAGCTTTGGACTACCGAACTACGAGCAGTACTTC
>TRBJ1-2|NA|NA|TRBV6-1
CASSMKDRSGYTF
TGTGCCAGCAGCATGAAAGACAGATCTGGCTACACCTTC
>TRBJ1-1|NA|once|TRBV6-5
CASSYHLNTEAFF
TGTGCCAGCAGTTACCACTTGAACACTGAAGCTTTCTTT
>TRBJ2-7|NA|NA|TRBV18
CASSQASTSYEQYF
TGTGCCAGCTCACAAGCGAGCACTTCCTACGAGCAGTACTTC
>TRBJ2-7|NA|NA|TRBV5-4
CASSPRGTEDYEQYF
TGTGCCAGCAGCCCGAGGGGGACGGAAGACTACGAGCAGTACTTC
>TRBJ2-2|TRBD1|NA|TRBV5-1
CASSSDRAGTGELFF
TGCGCCAGCAGCTCCGACAGGGCTGGGACCGGGGAGCTGTTTTTT
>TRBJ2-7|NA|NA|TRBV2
CASSPERVEQYF
TGTGCCAGCAGTCCCGAGAGGGTCGAGCAGTACTTC
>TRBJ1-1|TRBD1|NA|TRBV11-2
CASSFGQVTEAFF
TGTGCCAGCAGCTTTGGACAGGTGACTGAAGCTTTCTTT
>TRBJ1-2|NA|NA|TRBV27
CASKQTSPYYGYTF
TGTGCCAGCAAACAAACCTCCCCTTACTATGGCTACACCTTC
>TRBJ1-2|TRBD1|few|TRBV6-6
CASRTGQDFYGYTF
TGTGCCAGCAGGACGGGACAGGACTTCTATGGCTACACCTTC
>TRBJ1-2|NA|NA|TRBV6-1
CASSESGYTF
TGTGCCAGCAGTGAGAGTGGCTACACCTTC
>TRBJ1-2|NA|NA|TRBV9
CASSAYRDSNYGYTF
TGTGCCAGCAGTGCATATAGGGACTCCAACTATGGCTACACCTTC
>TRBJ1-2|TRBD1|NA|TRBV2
CASSGTGTYGYTF
TGTGCCAGCAGTGGGACAGGGACCTATGGCTACACCTTC
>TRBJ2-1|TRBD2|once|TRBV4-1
CASSPGGGAGEQFF
TGCGCCAGCAGCCCGGGCGGGGGAGCGGGTGAGCAGTTCTTC
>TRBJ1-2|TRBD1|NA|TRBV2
CASSTGGNYGYTF
TGTGCCAGCAGTACAGGGGGTAACTATGGCTACACCTTC
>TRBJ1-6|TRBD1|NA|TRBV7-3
CASSLQTGSPLHF
TGTGCCAGCAGCCTCCAGACAGGGTCACCCCTCCACTTT
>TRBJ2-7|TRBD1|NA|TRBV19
CASSVTGQAPISYEQYF
TGTGCCAGTAGTGTAACGGGACAGGCGCCCATCTCCTACGAGCAGTACTTC
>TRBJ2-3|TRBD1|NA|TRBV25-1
CASSTGQKSTDTQYF
TGTGCCAGCAGTACGGGACAGAAAAGCACAGATACGCAGTATTTT
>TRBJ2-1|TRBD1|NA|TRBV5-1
CASSLGGTGREQWQFF
TGCGCCAGCAGCTTGGGAGGGACAGGGAGGGAACAATGGCAGTTCTTC
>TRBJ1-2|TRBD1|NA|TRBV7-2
CASSLADRGDGYTF
TGTGCCAGCAGCTTAGCGGACAGGGGCGATGGCTACACCTTC
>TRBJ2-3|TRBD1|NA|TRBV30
CAWSVDRGHSTDTQYF
TGTGCCTGGAGTGTGGACAGGGGGCATAGCACAGATACGCAGTATTTT
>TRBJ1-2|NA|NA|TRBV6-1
CASSELGPGEYNTYGYTF
TGTGCCAGCAGTGAATTAGGGCCAGGGGAATACAACACCTATGGCTACACCTTC
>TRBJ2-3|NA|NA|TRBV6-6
CASNPRGSTDTQYF
TGTGCCAGCAACCCCCGCGGCAGCACAGATACGCAGTATTTT
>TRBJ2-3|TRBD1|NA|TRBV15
CATSRDSGQVSDTQYF
TGTGCCACCAGCAGAGACTCGGGACAGGTTTCAGATACGCAGTATTTT
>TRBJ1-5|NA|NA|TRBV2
CASSDRGRNQPQHF
TGTGCCAGCAGTGACAGGGGCCGGAATCAGCCCCAGCATTTT
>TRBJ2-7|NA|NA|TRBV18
CASSSGNYEQYF
TGTGCCAGCTCTTCCGGGAACTACGAGCAGTACTTC
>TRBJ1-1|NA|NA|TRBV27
CASRMRTSNTEAFF
TGTGCCAGCAGAATGAGGACATCGAACACTGAAGCTTTCTTT
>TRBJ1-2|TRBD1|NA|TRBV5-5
CASRLKGTEANYGYTF
TGTGCCAGCAGACTTAAAGGGACAGAAGCTAACTATGGCTACACCTTC
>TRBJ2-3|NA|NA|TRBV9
CASSSRGGGGTDTQYF
TGTGCCAGCAGCTCCCGAGGTGGCGGGGGCACAGATACGCAGTATTTT
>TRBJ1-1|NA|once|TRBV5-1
CASSLEAGIMNTEAFF
TGCGCCAGCAGCTTGGAGGCAGGAATCATGAACACTGAAGCTTTCTTT
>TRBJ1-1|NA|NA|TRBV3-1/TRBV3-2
CASSQGTENTEAFF
TGTGCCAGCAGCCAGGGTACAGAGAACACTGAAGCTTTCTTT
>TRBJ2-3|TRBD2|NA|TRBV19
CASSITSGGVGDTQYF
TGTGCCAGTAGTATTACTAGCGGGGGCGTGGGGGATACGCAGTATTTT
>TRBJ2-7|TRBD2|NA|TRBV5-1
CASSVIAGGRYEQYF
TGCGCCAGCAGCGTAATAGCGGGGGGGAGGTACGAGCAGTACTTC
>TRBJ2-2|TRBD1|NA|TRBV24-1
CATRSTGTANTGELFF
TGTGCCACCAGGTCGACAGGGACCGCGAACACCGGGGAGCTGTTTTTT
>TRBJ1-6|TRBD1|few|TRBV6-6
CASRQGAGSPLHF
TGTGCCAGCAGACAGGGGGCGGGATCACCCCTCCACTTT
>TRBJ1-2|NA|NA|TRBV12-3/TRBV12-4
CASSPYLNYGYTF
TGTGCCAGCAGTCCCTACCTTAACTATGGCTACACCTTC
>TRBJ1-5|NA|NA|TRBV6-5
CASSRRALRGQPQHF
TGTGCCAGCAGCCGCCGGGCCCTACGGGGTCAGCCCCAGCATTTT